This is a list of T cell receptor beta chains from one sample in a study of blood T cell repertoires in COVID-19. Measured with immunoSEQ multiplex PCR; TCRdb has only the in-frame clones, and not every one. The table shows 280,000 or so clones, with roughly 89% occurring only once. Sequencing was performed on PBMCs or T cells enriched from blood (not recorded which). The receptors stem from a woman between 45 and 65 years old who had been exposed to COVID-19. Each CDR3 is given with its conserved first and last residue. D genes are given only for firm matches. The size entry is marked missing in some rows and otherwise reads once, few, many or a size class.

CDR3 length,clone size,V gene,J gene,D gene,CDR3 DNA,CDR3 protein
14,.,TRBV6-5,TRBJ1-1,TRBD1,TGTGCCAGCAGTCCTACAGGGGGGGATACTGAAGCTTTCTTT,CASSPTGGDTEAFF
15,.,TRBV6-5,TRBJ2-2,TRBD2,TGTGCCAGCATTCTTAGCGGGGGGGCCTCCGGGGAGCTGTTTTTT,CASILSGGASGELFF
13,.,TRBV21-1,TRBJ1-2,.,TGTGCCAGCAAAGGACAGGGGTGCAGGGGCTACACCTTC,CASKGQGCRGYTF
14,once,TRBV7-9,TRBJ2-1,TRBD1,TGTGCCAGCAACCAACAGGGGGCTTACAATGAGCAGTTCTTC,CASNQQGAYNEQFF
13,.,TRBV10-3,TRBJ1-1,.,TGTGCCATCAGTAACGGGATGAACACTGAAGCTTTCTTT,CAISNGMNTEAFF
16,few,TRBV7-2,TRBJ1-2,.,TGTGCCAGCAGCCCAGGACTTCCGGGGGATAACTATGGCTACACCTTC,CASSPGLPGDNYGYTF
17,.,TRBV5-1,TRBJ2-7,.,TGCGCCAGCAGCTTGACGAGCTACACAGATCTTCCCTCCGAGCAGTACTTC,CASSLTSYTDLPSEQYF
12,few,TRBV2,TRBJ1-1,TRBD1,TGTGCCAGCAGTCCTGGGACAGGGGGCGCTTTCTTT,CASSPGTGGAFF
13,.,TRBV19,TRBJ1-3,TRBD1,TGTGCCGTTTTGGACAGGGTAGGAAACACCATATATTTT,CAVLDRVGNTIYF
12,.,TRBV6-5,TRBJ2-6,.,TGTGCCAGCTCGTCCCATCGCAGCGTCCTGACTTTC,CASSSHRSVLTF
13,once,TRBV5-1,TRBJ2-7,TRBD1,TGCGCCAGCAGCCCTAGACAGGGCTACGAGCAGTACTTC,CASSPRQGYEQYF
15,.,TRBV19,TRBJ1-6,.,TGTGCCAGCAAAGACAGGAGCGAATATAATTCACCCCTCCACTTT,CASKDRSEYNSPLHF
16,.,TRBV5-6,TRBJ1-2,TRBD1,TGTGCCAGCAGCCGGGGGGACAGGGCCTTAGTCTATGGCTACACCTTC,CASSRGDRALVYGYTF
12,.,TRBV6-5,TRBJ2-7,TRBD1,TGTGCCATGTTGACAGGGAACTACGAGCAGTACTTC,CAMLTGNYEQYF
17,.,TRBV19,TRBJ1-3,.,TGTGCCAGTAGTATAGGGCCAGGGATTCAAACTGGAAACACCATATATTTT,CASSIGPGIQTGNTIYF
14,.,TRBV6-4,TRBJ2-7,.,TGTGCCAGCAGTGCCCCCCGACTTGCCTACGAGCAGTACTTC,CASSAPRLAYEQYF
17,.,TRBV28,TRBJ2-1,TRBD2,TGTGCCAGCAGTTTCGCAAGCGGGGGGCCATCTTACAATGAGCAGTTCTTC,CASSFASGGPSYNEQFF
15,.,TRBV4-2,TRBJ2-5,TRBD1,TGTGCCAGCAGCCAGGCGACAGGGGGTCAAGAGACCCAGTACTTC,CASSQATGGQETQYF
14,.,TRBV2,TRBJ1-6,.,TGTGCCAGCAGTGAGTCGGGGTTTGGTTCACCCCTCCACTTT,CASSESGFGSPLHF
16,.,TRBV11-2,TRBJ2-7,TRBD2,TGTGCCAGCAGCTTATTGATAGCGGGCGACTCCTACGAGCAGTACTTC,CASSLLIAGDSYEQYF
14,.,TRBV9,TRBJ1-3,.,TGTGCCAGCAGCACACAGGGAATTGGAAACACCATATATTTT,CASSTQGIGNTIYF
16,.,TRBV7-2,TRBJ2-2,TRBD1,TGTGCCAGCAGCTTACAAGGACAGGGGATTGGCGGGGAGCTGTTTTTT,CASSLQGQGIGGELFF
15,.,TRBV15,TRBJ1-2,.,TGTGCCACCAGCAGAGCCGGGTTCGGGGCGGGAGGCTACACCTTC,CATSRAGFGAGGYTF
15,.,TRBV27,TRBJ1-2,.,TGTGCCAGCAGCCCAATTAGGCAGGCTTTATATGGCTACACCTTC,CASSPIRQALYGYTF
16,.,TRBV7-2,TRBJ2-2,TRBD1,TGTGCCAGCAGCTTGGTTGGGACAGGGGTCACCGGGGAGCTGTTTTTT,CASSLVGTGVTGELFF
13,.,TRBV3-1/TRBV3-2,TRBJ2-7,.,TGTGCCAGCAGCCATCGCTCCGGCTACGAGCAGTACTTC,CASSHRSGYEQYF
13,.,TRBV7-9,TRBJ2-7,.,TGTGCCAGCAGCTTAAACAGCCCCTACGAGCAGTACTTC,CASSLNSPYEQYF
15,.,TRBV5-1,TRBJ1-5,TRBD1,TGCGCCAGCAGCTTGGGGACAGGGGGCAGACAGCCCCAGCATTTT,CASSLGTGGRQPQHF
13,.,TRBV15,TRBJ1-2,.,TGTGCCACCAGCAGAGAGGCCGGGAGAGGCTACACCTTC,CATSREAGRGYTF
16,.,TRBV5-5,TRBJ2-5,TRBD1,TGTGCCAGCAGTCCTGGGACAGTAGAGCCCCAAGAGACCCAGTACTTC,CASSPGTVEPQETQYF
17,.,TRBV11-3,TRBJ1-5,.,TGTGCCAGCAGACGAGACTGGACACTTATTAGCAATCAGCCCCAGCATTTT,CASRRDWTLISNQPQHF
16,once,TRBV4-1,TRBJ2-7,TRBD2,TGCGCCAGCAGCTCTTTTGGGGGACTAGCGGGGCTCGAGCAGTACTTC,CASSSFGGLAGLEQYF
16,.,TRBV5-1,TRBJ1-3,.,TGCGCCAGCAGCTTGGCAGGGGCCAACTCTGGAAACACCATATATTTT,CASSLAGANSGNTIYF
16,once,TRBV7-2,TRBJ2-1,TRBD2,TGTGCCAGCAGCGAATCGACTAGCGGGGTGTCGAATGAGCAGTTCTTC,CASSESTSGVSNEQFF
14,once,TRBV6-4,TRBJ2-1,.,TGTGCCAGCAGTCCTAGCGTCTCCTACAATGAGCAGTTCTTC,CASSPSVSYNEQFF
16,.,TRBV5-1,TRBJ2-2,TRBD1,TGCGCCAGCAGCTTGGTTAGACAGGGGAGCGCCGGGGAGCTGTTTTTT,CASSLVRQGSAGELFF
12,.,TRBV12-3/TRBV12-4,TRBJ1-2,.,TGTGCCAGCACACCTGGACACCGCGGCTACACCTTC,CASTPGHRGYTF
13,.,TRBV27,TRBJ2-1,.,TGTGCCAGCAGGAGGCAGGGGACGAATGAGCAGTTCTTC,CASRRQGTNEQFF
13,.,TRBV12-3/TRBV12-4,TRBJ2-2,.,TGTGCCAGCAGTTTAGATCTTGTGGGGGAGCTGTTTTTT,CASSLDLVGELFF
15,.,TRBV19,TRBJ2-5,TRBD1,TGTGCCAGTAGTTCTCTCAGGGGGCAGAGAGAGACCCAGTACTTC,CASSSLRGQRETQYF
18,.,TRBV21-1,TRBJ2-6,.,TGTGCCAGCAGCAAAGACGGGAGGTTGGCCTCTGGGGCCAACGTCCTGACTTTC,CASSKDGRLASGANVLTF
15,.,TRBV9,TRBJ2-3,TRBD1,TGTGCCAGCAGCCTAGGACAGGGGGCTCCAGATACGCAGTATTTT,CASSLGQGAPDTQYF
15,.,TRBV6-4,TRBJ1-1,.,TGTGCCAGCAGCAAAGAGGGAGGAATGGGCACTGAAGCTTTCTTT,CASSKEGGMGTEAFF
14,.,TRBV15,TRBJ1-5,.,TGTGCCACCAGCATTCGCTGGGAGAATCAGCCCCAGCATTTT,CATSIRWENQPQHF
13,.,TRBV5-1,TRBJ2-1,TRBD2,TGCGCCAGCACGGGCGGGGGGATGGATGAGCAGTTCTTC,CASTGGGMDEQFF
15,.,TRBV28,TRBJ2-7,TRBD1,TGTGCCAGCAGTTCCCTGGGACAGCGTTACTACGAGCAGTACTTC,CASSSLGQRYYEQYF